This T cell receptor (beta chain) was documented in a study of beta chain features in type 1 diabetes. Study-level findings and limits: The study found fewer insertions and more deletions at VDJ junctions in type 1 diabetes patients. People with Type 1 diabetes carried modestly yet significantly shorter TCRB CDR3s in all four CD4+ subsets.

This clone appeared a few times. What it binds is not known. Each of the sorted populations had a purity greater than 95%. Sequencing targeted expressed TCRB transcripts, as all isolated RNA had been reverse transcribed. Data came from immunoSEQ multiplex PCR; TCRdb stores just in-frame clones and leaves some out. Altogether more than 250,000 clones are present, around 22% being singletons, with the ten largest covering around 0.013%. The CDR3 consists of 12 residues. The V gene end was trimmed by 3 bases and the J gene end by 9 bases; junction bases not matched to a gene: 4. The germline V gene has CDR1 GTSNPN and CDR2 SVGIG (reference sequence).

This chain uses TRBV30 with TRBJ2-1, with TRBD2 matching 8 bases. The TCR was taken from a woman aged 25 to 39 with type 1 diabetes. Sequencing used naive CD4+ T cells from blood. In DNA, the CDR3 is TGTGCCTGGAGGGGACTAGAAACTGAGCAGTTCTTC. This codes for CAWRGLETEQFF.